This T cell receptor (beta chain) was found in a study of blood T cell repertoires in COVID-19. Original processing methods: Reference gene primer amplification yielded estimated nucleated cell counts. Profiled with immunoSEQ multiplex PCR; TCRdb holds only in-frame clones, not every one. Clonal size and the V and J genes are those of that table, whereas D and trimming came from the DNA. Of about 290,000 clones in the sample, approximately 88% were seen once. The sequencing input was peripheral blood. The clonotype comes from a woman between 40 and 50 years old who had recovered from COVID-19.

The CDR3: CASSSTDTQYF. CDR3 DNA sequence: TGTGCCAGCAGCTCGACAGATACGCAGTATTTT. V and J are TRBV5-8 and TRBJ2-3; D ambiguous. The CDR3 contains 11 residues. Trimming removed 3 bases from V and 3 bases from J, with 2 bases in between. Germline loops: CDR1 SGHTS, CDR2 YDEGEE.